The 5 T cell receptor beta chains below come from one sample, sequenced in a study of cytomegalovirus exposure and HLA in healthy donors. Both 60 Vbeta primers and 13 Jbeta primers went into the PCR. Using immunoSEQ multiplex PCR, the repertoire was profiled, and TCRdb retains in-frame clones only, with some absent. The sample contains over 60,000 clones, 75% of which appear only once. The sample was PBMCs. The receptors come from a woman in her 30s in good health and CMV-seropositive.

The chain uses TRBV13 and TRBJ2-2; 7 positions match TRBD2. The CDR3 runs 14 residues. After removal of 4 bases from V and 5 bases from J, the junction contained 4 bases not matched to a gene. Germline CDR1 PRHDT, CDR2 FYEKMQ (reference sequence). Here the CDR3 DNA reads TGTGCCAGCAGCTCACGCGGGGGAACCGGGGAGCTGTTTTTT. Translation gives CASSSRGGTGELFF.

The chain carries TRBV2 and TRBJ2-3; a weak D match, TRBD2 (5 bases). Trimming removed 6 bases from V and 0 bases from J, with 13 bases in between. CDR1 SNHLY and CDR2 FYNNEI come from the germline V gene. This CDR3 is 15 amino acids long. CDR3 residues: CASSRTGSSTDTQYF. The CDR3 nucleotides are TGTGCCAGCAGCCGGACGGGATCTAGCACAGATACGCAGTATTTT.

The V call is TRBV15, the J call TRBJ2-3; D possibly corresponds to TRBD2 (6 bases). V was clipped by 1 base and J by 2 bases, with 13 bases between them. The CDR3 spans 16 residues. Germline V gene data show CDR1 as LNHNV and CDR2 as YYDKDF (reference sequence). The CDR3 here is CATSRVAEAHTDTQYF. The CDR3 DNA reads TGTGCCACCAGCAGAGTAGCGGAGGCTCACACAGATACGCAGTATTTT.

This chain joins TRBV9 and TRBJ1-2; 11 nucleotides agree with TRBD1. J lost 6 bases, V lost 3 bases, and 4 bases had no gene match. There are 14 residues in the CDR3. Germline V CDR1 and CDR2: SGDLS, YYNGEE. This CDR3 reads CASSGDRGFDGYTF. The CDR3 DNA follows: TGTGCCAGCAGCGGGGACAGGGGGTTCGATGGCTACACCTTC.

This clone appeared a few times. The CDR3 DNA sequence: TGTGCCAGCAGTCGTGAATGGACAGGGGTGGCCGAGCAGTACTTC. Encoded protein: CASSREWTGVAEQYF. The chain employs TRBV6-5 and TRBJ2-7; 9 nucleotides match TRBD1. V gave up 5 bases and J gave up 6 bases; unmatched junction bases: 11. The CDR3 contains 15 residues. Germline-derived CDR1 and CDR2 are MNHEY and SVGAGI.